The 22 T cell receptor beta chains below were found in one sample sequenced in a study of Ad26.COV2.S vaccination and SARS-CoV-2 variants. Clones were sequenced by immunoSEQ multiplex PCR, and TCRdb holds only the in-frame ones, with some missing. This sample carries about 180,000 clones, around nine tenths of them seen once, and the ten largest clones take 5% to 7%. Here the sequenced sample was peripheral blood, taken after recovery from COVID-19. The receptors stem from a human donor who had recovered from COVID-19.

The genes are TRBV6-5 and TRBJ2-7, with 7 bases fitting TRBD1. V was clipped by 4 bases and J by 3 bases; unmatched bases: 9. CDR1 and CDR2 from the germline V gene are MNHEY and SVGAGI. The CDR3 runs to 15 residues. CDR3 in DNA: TGTGCCAGCAGTTCGTCACCGGGACAGAGCTACGAGCAGTACTTC. Residues: CASSSSPGQSYEQYF.

DNA for the CDR3: TGTGCCAGCAGCCCCAATCTCGAGCCTGGAAACACCATATATTTT. Encoded protein: CASSPNLEPGNTIYF. The chain uses TRBV3-1 (or the pseudogene TRBV3-2) and TRBJ1-3, with D unclear. The V gene lost 4 bases and the J gene lost 2 bases, with 12 bases spanning the gap. The length of the CDR3 is 15 residues. Germline CDR1 LGHDT, CDR2 YNNKEL (reference sequence).

The CDR3 sequence: CASSLAPGQGRETQYF. The CDR3 region has the DNA TGCGCCAGCAGCTTGGCCCCTGGACAGGGGAGAGAGACCCAGTACTTC. The gene calls are TRBV5-1 and TRBJ2-5, with TRBD1 identical over 9 bases. The germline gives CDR1 SGHRS, CDR2 YFSETQ. Unmatched junction bases numbered 7, after V lost 0 bases and J lost 4 bases. The CDR3 is made up of 16 amino acids.

The CDR3 bases are TGTGCCAGTAGTATGACAGGGGGCACTGAAGCTTTCTTT. This gives the protein CASSMTGGTEAFF. V gene TRBV19 combines with J gene TRBJ1-1; the match to TRBD1 covers 9 bases. The junction had 0 bases not matched to a gene; V was cut back by 3 bases and J by 4 bases. Germline CDR1 LNHDA, CDR2 SQIVND (reference sequence). This CDR3 region has 13 residues.

This clone was seen just once. The rearrangement uses TRBV18 and TRBJ2-2; 9 positions agree with TRBD1. This CDR3 region has 16 residues. V dropped 8 bases and J dropped 6; count of bases not matched to a gene: 13. The germline gives CDR1 KGHSH, CDR2 LQKENI. The CDR3 DNA sequence: TGTGCCAGCCGAACTCCGGGACAGGGAATTCCCGGGGAGCTGTTTTTT. This sequence encodes CASRTPGQGIPGELFF.

This chain connects TRBV2 to TRBJ1-5, with no clear D. V lost 5 bases and J 6 bases, leaving 11 bases between the germline ends. Germline V gene data show CDR1 as SNHLY and CDR2 as FYNNEI. The CDR3 runs to 13 residues. The CDR3 loop is CASSSGGFQPQHF. CDR3 coding DNA: TGTGCCAGCAGTTCGGGCGGGTTTCAGCCCCAGCATTTT.

This clone came up a few times. J is TRBJ1-2 and V is TRBV28, with 11 positions matching TRBD1. The CDR3 runs to 16 residues. The germline gives CDR1 MDHEN, CDR2 SYDVKM. The V gene end was trimmed by 0 bases and the J gene end by 4 bases; junction bases not matched to a gene: 4. Here the CDR3 DNA reads TGTGCCAGCAGTTTATGGCGGACAGGGGGCACCTATGGCTACACCTTC. As protein: CASSLWRTGGTYGYTF.

The rearrangement uses TRBV2 and TRBJ2-5, with D unresolved. V lost 2 bases and J 5 bases, leaving 9 bases between the germline ends. The CDR3 length is 13 residues. The V gene's germline CDR1 is SNHLY and CDR2 FYNNEI. The CDR3, as DNA: TGTGCCAGCAGTGAATTGGAGTTGGAGACCCAGTACTTC. As protein: CASSELELETQYF.

The rearrangement uses TRBV2 and TRBJ2-4; D gene unclear. The CDR3 runs 11 residues. Germline CDR1 SNHLY, CDR2 FYNNEI. V was cut by 3 bases and J by 9 bases, with 6 bases left in between. The CDR3 DNA reads TGTGCCAGCAGTGATAAGGCCATTCAGTACTTC. Its protein is CASSDKAIQYF. The whole variable domain, remainder taken from reference TRBV2 and TRBJ2-4, is EPEVTQTPSHQVTQMGQEVILRCVPISNHLYFYWYRQILGQKVEFLVSFYNNEISEKSEIFDDQFSVERPDGSNFTLKIRSTKLEDSAMYFCASSDKAIQYFGAGTRLSVL.

The chain carries TRBV10-3 and TRBJ2-3; tentatively, D is TRBD1 or TRBD2 (6 bases each). The germline V gene encodes CDR1 ENHRY and CDR2 SYGVKD. V dropped 6 bases and J dropped 0 bases, with 10 bases sitting between them. The CDR3 totals 14 residues. The CDR3 here is CAIREGGSTDTQYF. CDR3 coding DNA: TGTGCCATCAGGGAGGGGGGCAGCACAGATACGCAGTATTTT.

This clone was recorded only once. The chain carries TRBV3-1 (or the pseudogene TRBV3-2) and TRBJ1-6, with 8 nucleotides matching TRBD1. The V and J ends lost 7 bases and 3 bases, in that order; junction bases with no gene match: 2. This CDR3 comprises 14 residues. Germline V gene sequence: CDR1 LGHDT, CDR2 YNNKEL (reference sequence). The CDR3 coding sequence is TGTGCCAGCACCGGACAGGGCTATAATTCACCCCTCCACTTT. It specifies CASTGQGYNSPLHF.

V gene TRBV21-1 combines with J gene TRBJ2-7; the DNA was not compared with TRBD1, the D call given in the table. TRBV21-1 represents a pseudogene. The CDR3 sequence is 15 residues long. The CDR3 DNA reads as TGTGCCAGCTCTTTATCCGGGACAGGGGTTGTCGAGCAGTACTTC. Protein sequence: CASSLSGTGVVEQYF.

The CDR3 reads CASSIGLASSYEQYF. For the CDR3, the DNA is TGTGCCAGTAGTATAGGACTTGCCAGCTCCTACGAGCAGTACTTC. The V and J genes are TRBV19 and TRBJ2-7; D ambiguous. Germline assignment: CDR1 LNHDA and CDR2 SQIVND (reference sequence). V was trimmed by 1 base and J by 0 bases, leaving 10 bases between them. This CDR3 is 15 amino acids long.

This chain uses TRBV19 with TRBJ1-4; D is perhaps TRBD1 (6 bases). V lost 3 bases to trimming and J lost 6 bases, with 17 bases between them. Germline loops: CDR1 LNHDA, CDR2 SQIVND (reference sequence). The CDR3 is 16 residues long. The CDR3: CASSMGAGTNYEKLFF. CDR3 nucleotide sequence: TGTGCCAGTAGTATGGGGGCCGGGACAAATTATGAAAAACTGTTTTTT.

The chain recombines TRBV2 with TRBJ2-1; TRBD1 matches at 9 bases. The CDR3 is 13 residues long. Germline V gives CDR1 SNHLY, CDR2 FYNNEI. Trimming removed 4 bases from V and 8 bases from J; junction bases left unmatched: 3. The CDR3 reads CASSADRGHEQFF. CDR3 coding DNA: TGTGCCAGCAGTGCGGACAGGGGTCATGAGCAGTTCTTC.

This chain links TRBV3-1 (or the pseudogene TRBV3-2) with TRBJ1-3, with D possibly matching TRBD1 (5 bases). The CDR3 runs 11 residues. The germline CDR1 and CDR2 sequences are LGHDT and YNNKEL (reference sequence). Trimming removed 6 bases from V and 8 bases from J, with 8 bases in between. Written as DNA, the CDR3 is TGTGCCAGCAGAGGAGGGGACACCATATATTTT. Its translation is CASRGGDTIYF.

J is TRBJ2-1 and V is TRBV7-2; 7 bases agree with TRBD1. Germline lookup yields CDR1 SGHTA and CDR2 FQGNSA. This CDR3 has 16 amino acids. J lost 2 bases, V lost 2 bases, and 6 bases had no gene match. Here the CDR3 reads CASSLTSGTAYNEQFF. In DNA form, the CDR3 reads TGTGCCAGCAGCTTAACCTCCGGGACAGCCTACAATGAGCAGTTCTTC.

This chain joins TRBV12-3 or TRBV12-4 and TRBJ1-2, with TRBD1 as a possible D gene (6 bases). V was cut by 7 bases and J by 7 bases, with 16 bases left in between. This CDR3 has 13 residues. The CDR3 protein is CASILRGAGGYTF. The CDR3, as DNA: TGTGCCAGCATCCTTCGGGGGGCAGGTGGCTACACCTTC.

J is TRBJ2-5 and V is TRBV30, with 9 bases identical to TRBD2. The CDR3 totals 14 residues. The V and J ends lost 2 bases and 2 bases, in that order; junction bases with no gene match: 3. The germline V gene encodes CDR1 GTSNPN and CDR2 SVGIG (reference sequence). For the CDR3, the DNA is TGTGCCTGGAGTAGACTAGCGGTACAAGAGACCCAGTACTTC. Translation: CAWSRLAVQETQYF.

The rearrangement joins TRBV9 to TRBJ2-5, with D perhaps matching TRBD1 (5 bases). The CDR3 covers 15 residues. V was pared by 6 bases and J by 5 bases, with 20 bases between. Germline values: CDR1 SGDLS, CDR2 YYNGEE. CDR3 sequence (DNA): TGTGCCAGCACCTCGAAACGAAGGGGTTGGGAGACCCAGTACTTC. Its translation is CASTSKRRGWETQYF.

The CDR3, as DNA: TGTGCCATCAGTGAGGGAGCAGCTGGGGCCAACGTCCTGACTTTC. It codes for CAISEGAAGANVLTF. J is TRBJ2-6 and V is TRBV10-3; D gene ambiguous. Per the germline V gene, CDR1 is ENHRY and CDR2 is SYGVKD. V was cut by 2 bases and J by 2 bases, with 7 bases left in between. CDR3 length equals 15 residues.

The chain has TRBV5-1 and TRBJ1-2; D ambiguous. The CDR3 has 15 amino acids. Germline loops: CDR1 SGHRS, CDR2 YFSETQ. Trimming removed 2 bases at V and 0 bases at J, with 11 bases between. The CDR3 loop reads CASSLEAGTNYGYTF. CDR3 bases: TGCGCCAGCAGCTTAGAGGCGGGAACTAACTATGGCTACACCTTC.